This T cell receptor beta chain was sequenced during a study of T-cell memory formation after mild COVID-19 (dated by TCRdb to 2020 to 2022). The study in broad terms: TCR sequence clusters from the two donors were found to be largely donor specific. The cohort was made up of two young adult volunteers, one female and one male, who were previously healthy. In a couple of donors, T-cell clones that expanded and contracted after mild COVID-19 were followed by sequencing TCRalpha and TCRbeta repertoires longitudinally.

PBMCs were isolated by Ficoll-Paque density gradient centrifugation. Reads for this sample came from an Illumina NovaSeq 6000. TCRalpha and TCRbeta cDNA libraries were built by 5'RACE with constant-segment primers, adding sample barcodes and unique molecular identifiers. RNA was extracted from every sample with Trizol reagent. Libraries were amplified in two PCR steps, with a second sample barcode and Illumina TruSeq adapters added in the second step. Sequencing of libraries was performed on an Illumina NovaSeq with 2 x 150 bp paired-end reads. Regarding the original processing steps: Reads were demultiplexed and collapsed into UMI-guided consensus sequences with migec v1.2.7. Using mixcr v2.1.11, the UMI consensuses were aligned to TRA and TRB V and J templates and assembled into clonotypes. Expanded or contracted clonotypes were those called significant by both edgeR and NoisET, with noise models trained on biological replicates. For edgeR calls, the thresholds were a false discovery rate-adjusted p below 0.01 and a log2 fold-change of 1. As an exploratory analysis of dynamics, max-normalized trajectories of the 1000 most abundant clonotypes were examined with PCA combined with hierarchical clustering. Separately sequenced CD4+ and CD8+ repertoires were used to assign a CD4 or CD8 phenotype to each responding clone. The raw public reads went through TCRdb reprocessing: fastp at Q25, MiXCR clone calling, in-frame beta chains kept. Each CDR3 protein appears once, grouped with its most common genes and DNA. None of the V and J calls come from the authors' own analysis; TCRdb made them. Recorded for this sample are roughly 130,000 distinct CDR3 sequences; roughly 6.2% of them occurred a single time. 2% to 2.5% of the sample comes from the top ten.

This clonotype has at least ten counts. This receptor's antigen is unknown. No base quality values were provided; no much bigger clone lies one nucleotide off. The CDR3 covers 15 residues, taking in both the cysteine and the phenylalanine. Of the read, only the CDR3 DNA is kept; its 45 bases are in frame from base 1. V is cut by 4 bases and J by 0 bases, and the space between the germline ends is 12 bases. Looking up the germline V gene yields CDR1 SGHDT and CDR2 YYEEEE. Results and caveats for the whole study, not just this receptor: Contracting CD4+ clones were found mainly in CM and EM memory subsets, while CD8+ clones were enriched in EMRA. Whether the second-wave clones peaking on day 37 were SARS-CoV-2 specific was not confirmed. Some responding clones were detected in pre-infection memory, which suggested that pre-existing cross-reactive memory T cells had joined the SARS-CoV-2 response. From day 15 to 85, contracting clones showed balanced CD4/CD8 phenotypes, whereas a second wave of clones that expanded from day 15 to 37 leaned towards CD4+. The study covered only a couple of mild cases, and larger cohorts including severe cases with pre-infection samples were considered necessary.

The rearranged chain carries TRBV5-6 and TRBJ2-3; the D gene is unclear. The TCR was taken from an adult woman who had mild COVID-19 (a few samples of this study predate the infection). The sample titles of this study are shuffled in the database, so cell type and time point are left out; the donor was told from shared clones. Material for sequencing was PBMCs or a T cell subset sorted from them (not recorded which). For the CDR3, the sequence is CASSPTVSSTDTQYF. In nucleotide form, the sequence is TGTGCCAGCAGCCCGACGGTATCTAGCACAGATACGCAGTATTTT.